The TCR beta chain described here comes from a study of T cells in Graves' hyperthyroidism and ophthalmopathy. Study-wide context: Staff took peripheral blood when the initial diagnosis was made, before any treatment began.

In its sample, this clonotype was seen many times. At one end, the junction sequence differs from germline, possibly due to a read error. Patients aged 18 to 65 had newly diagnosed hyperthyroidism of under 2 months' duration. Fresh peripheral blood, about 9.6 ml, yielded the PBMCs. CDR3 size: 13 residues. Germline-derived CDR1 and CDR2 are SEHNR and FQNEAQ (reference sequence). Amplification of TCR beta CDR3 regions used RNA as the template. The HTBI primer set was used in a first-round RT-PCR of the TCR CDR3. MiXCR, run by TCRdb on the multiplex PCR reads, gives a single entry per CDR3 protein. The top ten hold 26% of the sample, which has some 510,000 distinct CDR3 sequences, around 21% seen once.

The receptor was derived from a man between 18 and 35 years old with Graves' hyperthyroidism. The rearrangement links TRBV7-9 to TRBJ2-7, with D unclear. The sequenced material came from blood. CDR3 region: CAGIAGSSSEQYF. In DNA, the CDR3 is TGTGCCGGAATCGCCGGGTCATCCTCCGAGCAGTACTTC.